The clone carrying this T cell receptor beta chain has ten or more counts. As yet, its antigen is unknown. The CDR3 is 14 residues long. Looked up from germline, CDR1 is SNHLY and CDR2 is FYNNEI. The V end was cut by 4 bases, the J end by 6 bases, with 15 bases between. This record belongs to a study of metastatic and nonmetastatic thyroid tumors. Per the original data handling: Variation in CDR3 across clinicopathological groups served as the basis for constructing a distant-metastasis classifier in papillary thyroid cancer. TCRdb redid the clone calls on the PCR reads using MiXCR. None of the V and J calls come from the authors' own analysis; TCRdb made them. The sample records some 45,000 clones, 16% being singletons. Not a single patient had been given any form of treatment at any point before undergoing thyroid surgery. General study findings and limits: Compared with benign nodules, malignant thyroid tumors were reported to have significantly higher TCR beta diversity in both blood and tumor.

The receptor's source is a female donor with papillary thyroid cancer or a benign thyroid nodule (not recorded which). Some clones in this sample may be carry-over from other donors' samples. The material sequenced was blood. The chain employs TRBV2 and TRBJ1-2; D is perhaps TRBD1 (5 bases). CDR3 coding DNA: TGTGCCAGCAGTGGGGACTGGGGGACCCATGGCTACACCTTC. It specifies CASSGDWGTHGYTF.